The clone carrying this T cell receptor beta chain appeared once. V lost 4 bases, J lost 6 bases, and 7 bases stayed unmatched. CDR1 SGHDT and CDR2 YYEEEE come from the germline V gene. The CDR3 is 15 residues long. The data stem from a study of blood T cell repertoires in COVID-19. Study-wide context: Donors in the United States, Italy and Spain gave samples during acute or convalescent COVID-19. PBMCs, B-cell-depleted T cells, or T cells were the source of the cDNA or gDNA that made up the material.

Original data processing: Amplification of reference gene primers was used by the study to estimate nucleated cell counts. Here immunoSEQ multiplex PCR was the method, and the copy in TCRdb shows in-frame clones only, minus some. V and J calls and clone size are those listed in that table; D and trimming were worked out from the DNA. This sample yields more than 95,000 clones, of which roughly 83% are seen a single time; roughly 3.3% belongs to the top ten. The sequence was collected from an elderly woman with active or convalescent COVID-19. Sequencing was performed on peripheral blood. The rearrangement joins TRBV5-6 to TRBJ1-5, with TRBD1 matching over 10 bases. The CDR3 protein is CASSRDRGQVQPQHF. The CDR3 DNA sequence: TGTGCCAGCAGCAGAGACAGGGGGCAGGTTCAGCCCCAGCATTTT.